Here is one T cell receptor beta chain with its context. Its target is unknown. The ends lost 3 bases at V and 3 bases at J; junction bases unmatched: 5. Germline lookup yields CDR1 SNHLY and CDR2 FYNNEI. This CDR3 is 16 amino acids long. These data come from a study of T cell responses to AZD1222 COVID-19 vaccine. Broader study findings: Spike-specific TCR breadth and depth both grew after two AZD1222 doses.

Here immunoSEQ multiplex PCR was the method, and the copy in TCRdb shows in-frame clones only, minus some. In the table there are about 110,000 clones, about nine tenths of which are singletons. This TCR came from an adult in good health. The V and J genes are TRBV2 and TRBJ2-3; 11 positions agree with TRBD2. Sample: peripheral blood, taken on day 0 of AZD1222 vaccination. CDR3 in amino acids: CASSDPPSGGTDTQYF. The CDR3 bases are TGTGCCAGCAGTGACCCCCCTAGCGGGGGGACAGATACGCAGTATTTT.